The source of this TCR beta chain is a study of OX40 agonist ivuxolimab in advanced cancers. Study context: With a range of roughly 20 to 80, age averaged about 58 years, and around 80% were male. Three patients showed partial responses: one hepatocellular carcinoma and two cutaneous melanoma cases.

The repertoire was sequenced with immunoSEQ multiplex PCR; TCRdb's copy has only in-frame clones and lacks some. The sample lists about 5,100 clones; under 75% were seen once. Blood sampling was done at baseline, cycle 4 day 1, and cycle 7 day 1. V was cut by 0 bases and J by 0 bases, with 8 bases left in between. Germline V gives CDR1 MNHEY, CDR2 SMNVEV (reference sequence). This CDR3 is built from 15 residues. Sequencing used CD4+ or CD8+ T cells sorted from blood, obtained in a trial of the OX40 agonist ivuxolimab. The chain recombines TRBV27 with TRBJ1-1; D is undetermined. The source of this sequence is an adult with an advanced solid tumor such as melanoma, head and neck, liver or kidney cancer. DNA of the CDR3: TGTGCCAGCAGTTTATCGACAACGATGAACACTGAAGCTTTCTTT. It is translated as CASSLSTTMNTEAFF.